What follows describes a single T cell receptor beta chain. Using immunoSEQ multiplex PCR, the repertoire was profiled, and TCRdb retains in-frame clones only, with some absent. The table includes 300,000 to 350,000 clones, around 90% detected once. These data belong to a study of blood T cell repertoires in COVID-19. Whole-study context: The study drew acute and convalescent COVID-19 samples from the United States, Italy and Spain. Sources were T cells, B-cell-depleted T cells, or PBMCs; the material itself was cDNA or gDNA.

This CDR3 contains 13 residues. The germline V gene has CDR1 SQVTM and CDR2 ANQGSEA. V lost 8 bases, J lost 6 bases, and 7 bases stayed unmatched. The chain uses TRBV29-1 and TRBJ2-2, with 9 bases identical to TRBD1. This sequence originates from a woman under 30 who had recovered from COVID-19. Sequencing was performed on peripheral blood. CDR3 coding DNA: TGCAGCACACAGGGGGCTGTATCCGGGGAGCTGTTTTTT. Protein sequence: CSTQGAVSGELFF.